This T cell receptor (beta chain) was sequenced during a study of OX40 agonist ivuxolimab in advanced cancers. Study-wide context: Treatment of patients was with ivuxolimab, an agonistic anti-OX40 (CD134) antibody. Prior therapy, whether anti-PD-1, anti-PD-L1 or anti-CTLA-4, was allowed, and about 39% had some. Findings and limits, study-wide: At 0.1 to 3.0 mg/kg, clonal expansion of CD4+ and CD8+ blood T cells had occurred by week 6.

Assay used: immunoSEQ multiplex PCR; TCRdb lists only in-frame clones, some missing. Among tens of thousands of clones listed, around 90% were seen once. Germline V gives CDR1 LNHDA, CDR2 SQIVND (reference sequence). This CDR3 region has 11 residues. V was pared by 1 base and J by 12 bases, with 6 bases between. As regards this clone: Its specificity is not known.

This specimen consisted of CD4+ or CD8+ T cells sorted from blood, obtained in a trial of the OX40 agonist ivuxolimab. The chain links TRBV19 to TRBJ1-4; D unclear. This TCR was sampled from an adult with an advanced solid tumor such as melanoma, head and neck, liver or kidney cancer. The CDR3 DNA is TGTGCCAGTAGTATAGCTCAGCAACTGTTTTTT. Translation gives CASSIAQQLFF.